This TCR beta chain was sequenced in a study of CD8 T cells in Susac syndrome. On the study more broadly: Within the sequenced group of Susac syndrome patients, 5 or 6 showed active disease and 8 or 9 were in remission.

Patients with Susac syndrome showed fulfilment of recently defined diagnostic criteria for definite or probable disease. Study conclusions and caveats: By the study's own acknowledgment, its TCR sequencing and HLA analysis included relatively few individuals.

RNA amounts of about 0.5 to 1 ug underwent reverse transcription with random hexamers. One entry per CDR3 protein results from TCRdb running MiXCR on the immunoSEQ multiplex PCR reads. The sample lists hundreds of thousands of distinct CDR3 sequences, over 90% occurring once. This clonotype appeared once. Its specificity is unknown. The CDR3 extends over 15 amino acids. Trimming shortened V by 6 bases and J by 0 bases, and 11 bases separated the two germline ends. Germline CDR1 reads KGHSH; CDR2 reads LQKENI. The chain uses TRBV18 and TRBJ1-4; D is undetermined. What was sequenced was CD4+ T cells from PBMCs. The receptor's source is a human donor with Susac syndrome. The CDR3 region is CASSSDLATNEKLFF. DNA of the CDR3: TGTGCCAGCTCGTCCGACCTTGCAACTAATGAAAAACTGTTTTTT.